This TCR beta chain was identified during a study of cytomegalovirus exposure and HLA in healthy donors. The trim removed 2 bases at V and 2 bases at J, leaving 4 bases unmatched. Germline CDR1 reads SGHTA; CDR2 reads FQGTGA. The CDR3 loop spans 15 amino acids. Overall study results and limits: Rarity marked most TCR sequences, yet some public TCRs occurred in many donors. By HLA locus, TCR association rates varied in a later analysis, with DRB1 showing the most and HLA-C the fewest.

The PCR was carried out with 60 Vbeta primers and 13 Jbeta primers. Using immunoSEQ multiplex PCR, the repertoire was profiled, and TCRdb retains in-frame clones only, with some absent. The repertoire holds about 170,000 clones, with about 88% as singletons. In regard to this clone: Its antigen is not identified.

This chain connects TRBV7-3 to TRBJ2-7, with 9 nucleotides matching TRBD1. The origin of this receptor is a man between 18 and 29 years old in good health and CMV-seropositive. The specimen sequenced was PBMCs. CDR3 loop: CASSLSGQGPYEQYF. The CDR3 DNA follows: TGTGCCAGCAGCTTATCGGGACAGGGCCCCTACGAGCAGTACTTC. Looking up the rest from reference TRBV7-3 and TRBJ2-7 gives the full variable domain: GAGVSQTPSNKVTEKGKYVELRCDPISGHTALYWYRQSLGQGPEFLIYFQGTGAADDSGLPNDRFFAVRPEGSVSTLKIQRTERGDSAVYLCASSLSGQGPYEQYFGPGTRLTVT.